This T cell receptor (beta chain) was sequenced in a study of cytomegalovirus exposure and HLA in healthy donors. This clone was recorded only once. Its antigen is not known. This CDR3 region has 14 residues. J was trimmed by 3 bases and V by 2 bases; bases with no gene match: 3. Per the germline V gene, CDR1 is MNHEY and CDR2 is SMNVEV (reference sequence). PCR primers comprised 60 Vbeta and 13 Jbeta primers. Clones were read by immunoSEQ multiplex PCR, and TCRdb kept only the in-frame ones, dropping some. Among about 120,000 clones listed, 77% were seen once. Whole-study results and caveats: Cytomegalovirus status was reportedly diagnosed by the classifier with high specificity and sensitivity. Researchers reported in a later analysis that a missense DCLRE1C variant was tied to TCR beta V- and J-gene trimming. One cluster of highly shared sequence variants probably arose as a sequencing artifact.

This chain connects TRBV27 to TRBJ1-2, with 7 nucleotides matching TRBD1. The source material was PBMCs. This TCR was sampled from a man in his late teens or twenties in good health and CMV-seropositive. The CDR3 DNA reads TGTGCCAGCAGTTTAGCGGGACAGTACTATGGCTACACCTTC. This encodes CASSLAGQYYGYTF.